The clone carrying this TCR beta chain was detected a few times. The V and J ends lost 4 bases and 3 bases, in that order; junction bases with no gene match: 6. CDR3 size: 16 residues. Per the germline V gene, CDR1 is SGDLS and CDR2 is YYNGEE. Molecular-barcoded quantitative 5'-RACE produced these TCR beta libraries. TCRdb re-derived calls from the 5' RACE reads in MiXCR, one entry per CDR3 protein. The sample yields approximately 43,000 distinct CDR3 sequences, over 3.5% seen once. The data belong to a study of CD8 T cells in ankylosing spondylitis. The sequence came from a female donor with ankylosing spondylitis or in good health (not recorded which). Sequencing used blood, either unsorted or a sorted T cell fraction (not recorded which). This rearrangement joins TRBV9 to TRBJ2-2, with 10 bases aligning to TRBD1. In DNA form, the CDR3 reads TGTGCCAGCAGCCCACGGACAGGGGGATACACCGGGGAGCTGTTTTTT. It is translated as CASSPRTGGYTGELFF.